This T cell receptor beta chain was found in a study of vaccination and CD4 T cells after COVID-19. Study-wide results and limits: Among those convalescent, a median roughly 90% of reactive clones emerged solely post-vaccination.

To note about this clonotype: The antigen is not known.

Oncomine TCR Beta short-read sequencing was applied to DNA from cultured CD4+ T cells. TCRdb redid the calling of the PCR reads with MiXCR, one entry per CDR3 protein. The sample includes about 11,000 distinct CDR3 sequences, around 40% of them seen just once. The CDR3 is 12 amino acids. Deletions cut 2 bases from V and 5 bases from J, with 6 bases between. Germline loops: CDR1 MNHEY, CDR2 SVGEGT. Documented treatment: 10-day PBMC culture with coronavirus spike peptide pools or control peptides (ViraFEST assay). J is TRBJ1-1 and V is TRBV6-2 or TRBV6-3; D is undetermined. This TCR derives from a human donor who had recovered from COVID-19. The specimen was CD4+ T cells from blood, cultured in vitro. The CDR3 sequence: CASSYRRTEAFF. DNA of the CDR3: TGTGCCAGCAGTTACAGGAGGACTGAAGCTTTCTTT.